The TCR beta chain under discussion was sequenced for a study of T cell responses to AZD1222 COVID-19 vaccine. Study conclusions and caveats: Sampled repertoires all dated from after the peak T cell response. Seropositive status at baseline applied to only six AZD1222 recipients. Spike-specific TCR breadth and depth grew following two AZD1222 doses. Clonal diversity was possibly underestimated, and the donors were mostly white British, with more females.

A remark on this clone: The antigen is unknown.

The CDR3 has 16 amino acids. Germline V gives CDR1 MDHEN, CDR2 SYDVKM. V lost 3 bases and J lost 4, with 15 bases in between. Libraries were prepared by immunoSEQ multiplex PCR; TCRdb keeps only in-frame clonotypes and omits some of them. The sample gives over 130,000 clones, 88% of which show up once; about 3.1% is in the top ten. This receptor was taken from an adult who received the AZD1222 COVID-19 vaccine. The gene calls are TRBV28 and TRBJ1-4; weak D call: TRBD1 (5 bases). The sequences come from peripheral blood, collected 28 days after the second AZD1222 dose. The CDR3: CASSFRQPGLNEKLFF. The CDR3 nucleotides read TGTGCCAGCAGTTTTAGGCAGCCGGGGCTTAATGAAAAACTGTTTTTT.